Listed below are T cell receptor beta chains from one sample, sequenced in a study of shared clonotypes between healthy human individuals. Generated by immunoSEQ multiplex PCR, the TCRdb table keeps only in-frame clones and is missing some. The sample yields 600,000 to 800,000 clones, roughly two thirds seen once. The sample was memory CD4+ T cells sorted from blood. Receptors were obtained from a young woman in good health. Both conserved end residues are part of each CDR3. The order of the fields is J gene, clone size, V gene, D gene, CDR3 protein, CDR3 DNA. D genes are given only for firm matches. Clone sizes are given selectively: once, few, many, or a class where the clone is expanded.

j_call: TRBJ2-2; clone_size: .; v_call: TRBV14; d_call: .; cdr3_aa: CASSQFTGELFF; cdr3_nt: TGTGCCAGCAGCCAATTCACCGGGGAGCTGTTTTTT
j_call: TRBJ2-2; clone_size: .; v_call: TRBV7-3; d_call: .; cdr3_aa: CASSSQPQTGLNTGELFF; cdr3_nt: TGTGCCAGCAGCTCACAACCCCAAACAGGGTTGAACACCGGGGAGCTGTTTTTT
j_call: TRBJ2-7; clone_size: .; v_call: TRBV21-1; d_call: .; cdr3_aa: CASSKEVCEQYF; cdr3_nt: TGTGCCAGCAGCAAAGAGGTCTGCGAGCAGTACTTC
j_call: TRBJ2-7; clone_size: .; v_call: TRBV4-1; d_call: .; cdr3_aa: CASSQDSLRWDSGSSYEQYF; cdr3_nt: TGCGCCAGCAGCCAAGATTCGCTACGATGGGATAGCGGAAGCTCCTACGAGCAGTACTTC
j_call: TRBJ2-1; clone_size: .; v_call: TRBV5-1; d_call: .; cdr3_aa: CASSPPLRAGAYNEQFF; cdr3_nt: TGCGCCAGCAGCCCCCCTCTCCGGGCAGGCGCCTACAATGAGCAGTTCTTC
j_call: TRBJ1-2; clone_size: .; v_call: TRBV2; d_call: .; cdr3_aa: CASSEEQGSYYGYTF; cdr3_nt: TGTGCCAGCAGTGAAGAGCAGGGTTCATACTATGGCTACACCTTC
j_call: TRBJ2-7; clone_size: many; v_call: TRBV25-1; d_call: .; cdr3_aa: CASSRQSYEQYF; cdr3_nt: TGTGCCAGCTCGCGGCAGAGCTACGAGCAGTACTTC
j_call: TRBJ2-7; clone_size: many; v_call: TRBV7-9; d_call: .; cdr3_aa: CASSSIRDGVRNEQYF; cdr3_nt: TGTGCCAGCAGCTCGATCCGGGACGGTGTACGGAACGAGCAGTACTTC
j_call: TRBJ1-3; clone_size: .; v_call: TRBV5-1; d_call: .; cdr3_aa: CASSLDEGNTIYF; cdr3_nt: TGCGCCAGCAGCTTGGATGAGGGAAACACCATATATTTT
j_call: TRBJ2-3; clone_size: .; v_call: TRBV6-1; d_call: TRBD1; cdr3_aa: CASSWTGRPDTQYF; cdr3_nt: TGTGCCAGCAGTTGGACAGGGCGCCCAGATACGCAGTATTTT
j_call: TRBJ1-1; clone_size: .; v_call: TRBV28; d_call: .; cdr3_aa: CASSLGSGSGLRTEAFF; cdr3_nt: TGTGCCAGCAGTTTGGGGTCAGGTTCGGGGTTGCGCACTGAAGCTTTCTTT